The entry below gives a single TCR beta chain sequence along with its context. The table came from immunoSEQ multiplex PCR; TCRdb's copy has only in-frame clones and leaves some out. The sample has 200,000 or so clones, around 82% seen once; the top ten hold 6% to 8%. The CDR3 has 12 amino acids. V lost 1 base, J lost 2 bases, and 4 bases lay in between. Germline loops: CDR1 SGHDT, CDR2 YYEEEE. These data come from a study of blood T cell repertoires in COVID-19. The sample taken for sequencing was PBMCs or T cells enriched from blood (not recorded which). The chain combines TRBV5-6 with TRBJ2-7; the D is unclear. This TCR was sampled from a middle-aged man who had recovered from COVID-19. CDR3: CASSLTAYEQYF. CDR3 in DNA: TGTGCCAGCAGCTTGACTGCCTACGAGCAGTACTTC. Using reference TRBV5-6 and TRBJ2-7 for the parts outside the CDR3, the full variable domain is DAGVTQSPTHLIKTRGQQVTLRCSPKSGHDTVSWYQQALGQGPQFIFQYYEEEERQRGNFPDRFSGHQFPNYSSELNVNALLLGDSALYLCASSLTAYEQYFGPGTRLTVT.